This T cell receptor beta chain stems from a study of blood T cell repertoires in COVID-19. Looking at the study overall: Italy, Spain and the United States were the sources of the convalescent and acute COVID-19 samples. T cells, B-cell-depleted T cells, or PBMCs provided the cDNA or gDNA that served as material.

Authors' analysis steps: From reference gene primer amplification, estimates of nucleated cell counts were derived. Assay: immunoSEQ multiplex PCR; the TCRdb copy retains only in-frame clones and omits some. V and J calls and clone size are those listed in that table; D and trimming were worked out from the DNA. The repertoire has about 24,000 clones, about 89% of them found once; the top ten carry 5% to 6%. The germline V gene encodes CDR1 SGHAT and CDR2 FQDESV (reference sequence). Between the trimmed V and J ends, which lost 7 bases and 8 bases, there was a span of 21 bases. There are 14 residues in the CDR3. This clone was detected only once.

V is TRBV11-1 and J is TRBJ2-7; possible D gene TRBD1, 6 bases. The material sequenced was peripheral blood. This receptor was obtained from a man aged 45 to 65 with active COVID-19. The CDR3 region is CASTVTGSPTKQYF. CDR3 DNA sequence: TGTGCCAGCACCGTTACAGGGAGCCCTACGAAGCAGTACTTC.